The next 5 T cell receptor beta chains were all read from a single sample in a study of OX40 agonist ivuxolimab in advanced cancers. Sequenced by immunoSEQ multiplex PCR; TCRdb stores in-frame clones only, minus some. The table has just under 80,000 clones, approximately 89% seen once. The sequences come from CD4+ or CD8+ T cells sorted from blood, collected in a trial of the OX40 agonist ivuxolimab. All receptors come from an adult with an advanced solid tumor such as melanoma, head and neck, liver or kidney cancer.

The chain employs TRBV5-1 and TRBJ2-7, with 7 bases aligning to TRBD1. The CDR3 is 15 amino acids. Germline V CDR1 and CDR2: SGHRS, YFSETQ. The V segment lost 4 bases and the J segment 5 bases; nucleotides outside the gene matches: 12. The CDR3 DNA reads TGCGCCAGCAGCGCCCGGGACAGAGATGGGGACGAGCAGTACTTC. Translated, it gives CASSARDRDGDEQYF.

The V and J genes are TRBV7-9 and TRBJ2-1, with 13 nucleotides matching TRBD2. Germline CDR1 reads SEHNR; CDR2 reads FQNEAQ (reference sequence). The CDR3 length is 19 residues. The ends lost 5 bases at V and 0 bases at J; junction bases unmatched: 10. This CDR3 is CASSPRLAGGLSSYNEQFF. DNA for the CDR3: TGTGCCAGCAGCCCCCGACTAGCGGGAGGCCTTAGCTCCTACAATGAGCAGTTCTTC. Based on the CDR3 plus reference TRBV7-9 and TRBJ2-1, the full variable domain is DTGVSQNPRHKITKRGQNVTFRCDPISEHNRLYWYRQTLGQGPEFLTYFQNEAQLEKSRLLSDRFSAERPKGSFSTLEIQRTEQGDSAMYLCASSPRLAGGLSSYNEQFFGPGTRLTVL.

V usage is TRBV4-2 and J usage is TRBJ2-7; D call uncertain. The CDR3 extends over 16 amino acids. V was shortened by 0 bases and J by 0 bases, with 12 bases between the two germline ends. From germline, CDR1 is LGHNA and CDR2 YNFKEQ. The chain's CDR3 is CASSQEIATISYEQYF. In nucleotides, the CDR3 is TGTGCCAGCAGCCAAGAGATAGCAACCATCTCCTACGAGCAGTACTTC.

This clone was picked up one time. V usage is TRBV5-1 and J usage is TRBJ1-1; D unclear. The CDR3 has 14 amino acids. V gave up 4 bases and J gave up 1 base, with 11 bases separating them. The germline V gene encodes CDR1 SGHRS and CDR2 YFSETQ. The CDR3, as DNA: TGCGCCAGCAGCCCAGGAACCCCGAACACTGAAGCTTTCTTT. Translated: CASSPGTPNTEAFF.

V gene TRBV12-5 combines with J gene TRBJ2-7; 9 nucleotides align to TRBD2. The V and J ends lost 5 bases and 2 bases, in that order; junction bases with no gene match: 7. Germline V gene lookup returns CDR1 LGHNT and CDR2 FRNRAP. The CDR3 totals 15 residues. The CDR3 region is CASGRESGGTYEQYF. The CDR3 nucleotides read TGTGCTAGTGGTCGGGAGAGCGGGGGGACCTACGAGCAGTACTTC.